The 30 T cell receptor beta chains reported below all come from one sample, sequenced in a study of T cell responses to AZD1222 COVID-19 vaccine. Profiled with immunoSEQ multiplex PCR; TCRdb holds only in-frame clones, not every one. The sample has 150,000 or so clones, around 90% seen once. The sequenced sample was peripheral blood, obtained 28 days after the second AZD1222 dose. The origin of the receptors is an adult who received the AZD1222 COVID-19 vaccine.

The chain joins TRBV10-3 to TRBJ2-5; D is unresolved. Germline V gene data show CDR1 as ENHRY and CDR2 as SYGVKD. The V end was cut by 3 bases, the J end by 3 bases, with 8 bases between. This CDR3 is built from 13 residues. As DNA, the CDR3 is TGTGCCATCAGTGAAGGCTACAAAGAGACCCAGTACTTC. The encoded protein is CAISEGYKETQYF.

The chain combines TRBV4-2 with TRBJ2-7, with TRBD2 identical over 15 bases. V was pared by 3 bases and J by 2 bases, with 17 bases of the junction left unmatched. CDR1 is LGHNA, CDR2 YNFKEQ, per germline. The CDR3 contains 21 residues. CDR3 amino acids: CASSHSRRTSGRVLVTYEQYF. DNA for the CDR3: TGTGCCAGCAGCCACAGTAGACGGACTAGCGGGAGGGTACTCGTAACCTACGAGCAGTACTTC.

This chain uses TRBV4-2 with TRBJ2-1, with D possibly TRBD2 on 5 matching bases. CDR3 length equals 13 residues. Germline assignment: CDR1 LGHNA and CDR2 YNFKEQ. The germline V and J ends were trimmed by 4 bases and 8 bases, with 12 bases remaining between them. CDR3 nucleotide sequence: TGTGCCAGCAGCCGGACGGGGAACGATGAGCAGTTCTTC. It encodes CASSRTGNDEQFF.

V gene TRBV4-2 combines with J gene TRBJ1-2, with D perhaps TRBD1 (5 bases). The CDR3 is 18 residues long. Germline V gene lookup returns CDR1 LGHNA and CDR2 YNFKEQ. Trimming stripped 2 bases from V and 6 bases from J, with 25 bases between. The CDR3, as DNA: TGTGCCAGCAGCCAACCGGGACTGGCATTGAGCGATGGGGATGGCTACACCTTC. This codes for CASSQPGLALSDGDGYTF.

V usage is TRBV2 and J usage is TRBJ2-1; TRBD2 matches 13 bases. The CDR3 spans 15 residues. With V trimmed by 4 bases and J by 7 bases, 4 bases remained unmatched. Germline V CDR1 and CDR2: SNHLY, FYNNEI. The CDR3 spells CASSVLTSGRNEQFF. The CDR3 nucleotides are TGTGCCAGCAGTGTCCTGACTAGCGGGAGGAATGAGCAGTTCTTC.

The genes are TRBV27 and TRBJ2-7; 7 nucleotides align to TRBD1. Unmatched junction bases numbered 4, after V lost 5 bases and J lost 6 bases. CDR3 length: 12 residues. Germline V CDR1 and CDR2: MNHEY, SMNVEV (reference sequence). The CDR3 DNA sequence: TGTGCCAGCAGTGCCTACAGGGGCGAGCAGTACTTC. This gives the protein CASSAYRGEQYF.

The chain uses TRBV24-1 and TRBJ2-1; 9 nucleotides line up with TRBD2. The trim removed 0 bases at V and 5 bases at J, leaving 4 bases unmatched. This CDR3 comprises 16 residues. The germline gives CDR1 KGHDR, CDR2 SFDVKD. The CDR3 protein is CATSDLAGGPNNEQFF. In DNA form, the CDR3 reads TGTGCCACCAGTGATTTGGCGGGAGGGCCAAACAATGAGCAGTTCTTC.

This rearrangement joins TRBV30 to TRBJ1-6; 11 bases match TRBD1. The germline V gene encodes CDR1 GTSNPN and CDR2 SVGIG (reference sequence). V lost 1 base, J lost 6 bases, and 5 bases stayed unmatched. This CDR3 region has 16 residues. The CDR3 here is CAWSGIGTGGNSPLHF. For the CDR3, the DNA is TGTGCCTGGAGTGGAATAGGGACAGGGGGTAATTCACCCCTCCACTTT.

The CDR3 protein is CASSLLGGDGGYTF. CDR3 DNA sequence: TGTGCCAGCAGTTTATTGGGCGGGGACGGAGGCTACACCTTC. The V and J genes are TRBV27 and TRBJ1-2; weak D call: TRBD1 (5 bases). V lost 1 base to trimming and J lost 8 bases, with 14 bases between them. Germline CDR1 is MNHEY and CDR2 is SMNVEV (reference sequence). This CDR3 has 14 residues.

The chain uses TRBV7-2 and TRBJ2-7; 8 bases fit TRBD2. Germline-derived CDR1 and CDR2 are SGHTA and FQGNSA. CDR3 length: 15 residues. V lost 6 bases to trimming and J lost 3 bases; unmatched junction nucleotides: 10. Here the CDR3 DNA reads TGTGCCAGCAGTCGACGAGCGGGAGAAAGCTACGAGCAGTACTTC. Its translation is CASSRRAGESYEQYF.

CDR3 sequence (DNA): TGCGCCACCCGCACCGGGACAGGGAACACCGGGGAGCTGTTTTTT. This gives the protein CATRTGTGNTGELFF. The chain carries TRBV5-1 and TRBJ2-2, with TRBD1 matching 8 bases. J lost 1 base, V lost 9 bases, and 8 bases had no gene match. In germline, CDR1 is SGHRS, CDR2 YFSETQ. The CDR3 consists of 15 residues. Together with reference TRBV5-1 and TRBJ2-2, the CDR3 gives the full variable domain: KAGVTQTPRYLIKTRGQQVTLSCSPISGHRSVSWYQQTPGQGLQFLFEYFSETQRNKGNFPGRFSGRQFSNSRSEMNVSTLELGDSALYLCATRTGTGNTGELFFGEGSRLTVL.

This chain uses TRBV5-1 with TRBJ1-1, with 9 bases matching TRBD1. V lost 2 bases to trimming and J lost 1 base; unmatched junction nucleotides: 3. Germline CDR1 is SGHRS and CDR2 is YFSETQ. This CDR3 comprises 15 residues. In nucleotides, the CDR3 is TGCGCCAGCAGCTTTGGGGACAGGGAGAACACTGAAGCTTTCTTT. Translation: CASSFGDRENTEAFF.

The CDR3 region is CSVGQVANTGELFF. The CDR3, as DNA: TGCAGCGTTGGCCAGGTAGCGAACACCGGGGAGCTGTTTTTT. This rearrangement joins TRBV29-1 to TRBJ2-2, with D unresolved. Germline V gene data show CDR1 as SQVTM and CDR2 as ANQGSEA. The CDR3 is 14 amino acids. Deletions cut 4 bases from V and 0 bases from J, with 9 bases between.

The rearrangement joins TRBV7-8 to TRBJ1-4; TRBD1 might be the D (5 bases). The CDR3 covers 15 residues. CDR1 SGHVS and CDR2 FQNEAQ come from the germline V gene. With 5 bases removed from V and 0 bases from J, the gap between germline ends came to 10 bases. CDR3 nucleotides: TGTGCCAGCAGCCAGACAGAATCAACTAATGAAAAACTGTTTTTT. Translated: CASSQTESTNEKLFF.

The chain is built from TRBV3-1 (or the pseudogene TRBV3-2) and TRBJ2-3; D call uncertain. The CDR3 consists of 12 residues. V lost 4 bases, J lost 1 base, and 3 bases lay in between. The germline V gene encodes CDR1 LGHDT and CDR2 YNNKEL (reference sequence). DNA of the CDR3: TGTGCCAGCAGCCCCGGCACAGATACGCAGTATTTT. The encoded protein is CASSPGTDTQYF.

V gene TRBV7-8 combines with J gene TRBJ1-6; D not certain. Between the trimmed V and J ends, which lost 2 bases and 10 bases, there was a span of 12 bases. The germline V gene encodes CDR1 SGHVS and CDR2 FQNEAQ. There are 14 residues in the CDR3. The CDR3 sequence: CASSLTGPISPLHF. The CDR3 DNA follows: TGTGCCAGCAGCTTAACGGGCCCCATCTCACCCCTCCACTTT.

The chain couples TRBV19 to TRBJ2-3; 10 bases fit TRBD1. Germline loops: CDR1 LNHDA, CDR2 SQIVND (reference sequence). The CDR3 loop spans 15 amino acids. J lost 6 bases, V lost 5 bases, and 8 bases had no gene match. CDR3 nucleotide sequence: TGTGCCAGTAGTCCCGGGACAGGGGAAACTGATACGCAGTATTTT. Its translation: CASSPGTGETDTQYF.

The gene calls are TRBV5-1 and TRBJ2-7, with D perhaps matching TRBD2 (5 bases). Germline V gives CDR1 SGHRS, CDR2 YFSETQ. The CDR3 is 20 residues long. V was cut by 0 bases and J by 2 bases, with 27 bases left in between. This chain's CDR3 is CASSLGFLEVGQAKPYEQYF. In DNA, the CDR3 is TGCGCCAGCAGCTTGGGTTTCTTGGAGGTTGGGCAGGCTAAACCCTACGAGCAGTACTTC. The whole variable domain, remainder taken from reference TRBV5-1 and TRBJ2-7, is KAGVTQTPRYLIKTRGQQVTLSCSPISGHRSVSWYQQTPGQGLQFLFEYFSETQRNKGNFPGRFSGRQFSNSRSEMNVSTLELGDSALYLCASSLGFLEVGQAKPYEQYFGPGTRLTVT.

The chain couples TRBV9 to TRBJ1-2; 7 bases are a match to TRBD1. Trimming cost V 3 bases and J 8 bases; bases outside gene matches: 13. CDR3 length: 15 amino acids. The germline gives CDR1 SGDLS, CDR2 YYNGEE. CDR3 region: CASSDSGTASQGYTF. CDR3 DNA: TGTGCCAGCAGCGACTCCGGGACAGCCTCCCAGGGCTACACCTTC. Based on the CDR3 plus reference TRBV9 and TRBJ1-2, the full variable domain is DSGVTQTPKHLITATGQRVTLRCSPRSGDLSVYWYQQSLDQGLQFLIQYYNGEERAKGNILERFSAQQFPDLHSELNLSSLELGDSALYFCASSDSGTASQGYTFGSGTRLTVV.

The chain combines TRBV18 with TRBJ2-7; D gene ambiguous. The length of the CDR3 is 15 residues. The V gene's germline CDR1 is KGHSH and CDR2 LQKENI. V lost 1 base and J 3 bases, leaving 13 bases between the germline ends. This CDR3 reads CASSPRLDKNYEQYF. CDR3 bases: TGTGCCAGCTCACCACGCCTCGACAAAAACTACGAGCAGTACTTC. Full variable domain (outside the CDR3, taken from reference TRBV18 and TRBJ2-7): NAGVMQNPRHLVRRRGQEARLRCSPMKGHSHVYWYRQLPEEGLKFMVYLQKENIIDESGMPKERFSAEFPKEGPSILRIQQVVRGDSAAYFCASSPRLDKNYEQYFGPGTRLTVT.

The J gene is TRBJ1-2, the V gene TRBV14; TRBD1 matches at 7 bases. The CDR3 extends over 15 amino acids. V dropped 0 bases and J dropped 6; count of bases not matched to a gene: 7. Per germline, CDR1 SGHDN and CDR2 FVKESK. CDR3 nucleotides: TGTGCCAGCAGCCAAGATTGGAGGGGGCTGGATGGCTACACCTTC. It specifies CASSQDWRGLDGYTF.

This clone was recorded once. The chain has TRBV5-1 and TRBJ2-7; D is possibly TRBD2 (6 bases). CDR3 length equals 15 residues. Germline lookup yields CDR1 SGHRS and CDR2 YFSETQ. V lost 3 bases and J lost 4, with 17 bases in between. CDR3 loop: CASSWTPGLLYEQYF. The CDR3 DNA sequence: TGCGCCAGCAGCTGGACCCCGGGACTGCTTTACGAGCAGTACTTC.

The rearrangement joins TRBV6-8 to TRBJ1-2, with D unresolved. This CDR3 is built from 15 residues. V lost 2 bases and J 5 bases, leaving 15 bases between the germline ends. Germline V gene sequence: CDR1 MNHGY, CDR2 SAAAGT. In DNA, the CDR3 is TGTGCCAGCAGTTACCCCCCGGGCGGACCGTATGGCTACACCTTC. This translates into CASSYPPGGPYGYTF.

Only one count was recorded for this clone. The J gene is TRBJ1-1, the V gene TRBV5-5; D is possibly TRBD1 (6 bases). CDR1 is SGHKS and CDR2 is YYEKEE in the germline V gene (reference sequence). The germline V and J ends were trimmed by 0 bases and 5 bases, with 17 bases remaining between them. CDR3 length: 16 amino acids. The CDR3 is CASSLVHQGWGTEAFF. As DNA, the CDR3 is TGTGCCAGCAGCTTGGTCCACCAGGGGTGGGGGACTGAAGCTTTCTTT.

The CDR3 bases are TGTGCCAGCGCAGAAGCGGGAGGTACCGATGAGCAGTTCTTC. It specifies CASAEAGGTDEQFF. The V gene is TRBV6-4, the J gene TRBJ2-1, with 9 bases fitting TRBD2. V dropped 8 bases and J dropped 8; count of bases not matched to a gene: 10. Germline V lookup: CDR1 MRHNA, CDR2 SNTAGT. CDR3 length: 14 amino acids.

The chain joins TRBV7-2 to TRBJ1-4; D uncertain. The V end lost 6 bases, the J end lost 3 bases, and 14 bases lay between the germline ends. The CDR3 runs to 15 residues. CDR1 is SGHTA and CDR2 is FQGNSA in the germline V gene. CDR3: CASSFEREPNEKLFF. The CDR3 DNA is TGTGCCAGCAGTTTTGAGAGGGAACCTAATGAAAAACTGTTTTTT. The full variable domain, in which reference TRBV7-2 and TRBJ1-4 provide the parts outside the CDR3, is GAGVSQSPSNKVTEKGKDVELRCDPISGHTALYWYRQSLGQGLEFLIYFQGNSAPDKSGLPSDRFSAERTGGSVSTLTIQRTQQEDSAVYLCASSFEREPNEKLFFGSGTQLSVL.

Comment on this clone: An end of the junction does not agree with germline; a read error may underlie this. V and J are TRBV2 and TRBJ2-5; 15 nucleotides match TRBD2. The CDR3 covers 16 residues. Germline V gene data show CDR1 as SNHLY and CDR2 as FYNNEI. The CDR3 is CASIPRTSGGGESQYF. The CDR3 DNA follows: TGTGCCAGCATTCCCAGGACTAGCGGGGGGGGAGAGTCCCAGTACTTC. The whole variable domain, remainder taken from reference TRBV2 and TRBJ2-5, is EPEVTQTPSHQVTQMGQEVILRCVPISNHLYFYWYRQILGQKVEFLVSFYNNEISEKSEIFDDQFSVERPDGSNFTLKIRSTKLEDSAMYFCASIPRTSGGGESQYFGPGTRLLVL.

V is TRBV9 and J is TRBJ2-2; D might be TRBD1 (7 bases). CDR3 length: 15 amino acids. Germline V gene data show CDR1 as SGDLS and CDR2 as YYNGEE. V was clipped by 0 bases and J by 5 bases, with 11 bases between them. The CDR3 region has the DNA TGTGCCAGCAGCGTAGACCCAGGGGGGACCGGGGAGCTGTTTTTT. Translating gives CASSVDPGGTGELFF.

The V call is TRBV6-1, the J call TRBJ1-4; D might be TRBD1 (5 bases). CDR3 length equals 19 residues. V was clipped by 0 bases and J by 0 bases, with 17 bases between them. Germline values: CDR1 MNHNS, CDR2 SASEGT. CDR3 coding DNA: TGTGCCAGCAGTGAAGCGAGGATCGGGTTAGGGGCAACTAATGAAAAACTGTTTTTT. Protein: CASSEARIGLGATNEKLFF.

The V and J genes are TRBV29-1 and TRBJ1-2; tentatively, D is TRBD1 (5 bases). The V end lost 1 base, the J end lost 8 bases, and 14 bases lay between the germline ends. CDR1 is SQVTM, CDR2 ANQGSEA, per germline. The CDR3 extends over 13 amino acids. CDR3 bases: TGCAGCGTTGAAGGGCAGGGCCTTGGGGGCTACACCTTC. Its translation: CSVEGQGLGGYTF.